The T cell receptor beta chain under discussion was sequenced for a study of blood T cell repertoires in COVID-19. Background on the study: PBMCs, B-cell-depleted T cells, or T cells were the source of the cDNA or gDNA that made up the material.

Germline CDR1 SEHNR, CDR2 FQNEAQ (reference sequence). The length of the CDR3 is 15 residues. V shed 0 bases, J shed 2 bases, and the junction held 3 bases outside the gene matches. Clones were sequenced by immunoSEQ multiplex PCR, and TCRdb holds only the in-frame ones, with some missing. The sample consists of 110,000 or so clones, 75% to 85% of them appearing once. This receptor was taken from a woman aged 80 or older with active or convalescent COVID-19. The sample was peripheral blood. The chain employs TRBV7-9 and TRBJ2-7, with 8 bases aligning to TRBD1. CDR3 bases: TGTGCCAGCAGCTTAGCGCCGACAGGGGCCTACGAGCAGTACTTC. Amino acid sequence: CASSLAPTGAYEQYF.